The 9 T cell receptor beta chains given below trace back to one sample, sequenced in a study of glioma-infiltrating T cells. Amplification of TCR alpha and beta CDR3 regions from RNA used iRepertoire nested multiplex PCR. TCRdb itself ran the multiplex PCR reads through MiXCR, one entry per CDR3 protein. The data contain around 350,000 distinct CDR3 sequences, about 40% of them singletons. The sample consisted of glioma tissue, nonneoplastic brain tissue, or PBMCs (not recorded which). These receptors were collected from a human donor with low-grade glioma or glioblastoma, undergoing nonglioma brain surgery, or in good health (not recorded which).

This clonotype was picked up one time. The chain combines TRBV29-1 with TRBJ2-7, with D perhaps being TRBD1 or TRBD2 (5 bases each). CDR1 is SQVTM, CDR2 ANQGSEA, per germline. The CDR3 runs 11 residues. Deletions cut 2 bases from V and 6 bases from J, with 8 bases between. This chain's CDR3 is CSVEWGIEQYF. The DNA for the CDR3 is TGCAGCGTTGAATGGGGGATCGAGCAGTACTTC.

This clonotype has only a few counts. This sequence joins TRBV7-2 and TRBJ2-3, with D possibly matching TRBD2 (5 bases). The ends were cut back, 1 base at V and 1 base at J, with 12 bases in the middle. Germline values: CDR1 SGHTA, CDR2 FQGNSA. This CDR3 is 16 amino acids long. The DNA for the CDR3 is TGTGCCAGCAGCTTAGATCAGGAGGTACGCACAGATACGCAGTATTTT. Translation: CASSLDQEVRTDTQYF.

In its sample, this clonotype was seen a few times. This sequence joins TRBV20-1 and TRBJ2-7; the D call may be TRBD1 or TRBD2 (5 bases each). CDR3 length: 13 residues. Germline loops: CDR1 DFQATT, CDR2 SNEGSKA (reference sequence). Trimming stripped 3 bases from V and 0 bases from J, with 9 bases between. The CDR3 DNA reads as TGCAGTGCTAGGAGGGGACCCTCCTACGAGCAGTACTTC. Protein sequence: CSARRGPSYEQYF.

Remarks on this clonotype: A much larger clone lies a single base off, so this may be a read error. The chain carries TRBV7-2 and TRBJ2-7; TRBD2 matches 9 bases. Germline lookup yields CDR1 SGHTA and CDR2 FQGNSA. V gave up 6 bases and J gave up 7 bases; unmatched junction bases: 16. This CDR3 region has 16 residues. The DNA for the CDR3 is TGTGCCAGCAGGCGCGTCGGTGCGGGAGGGCCTCGGGAGCAGTACTTC. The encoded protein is CASRRVGAGGPREQYF.

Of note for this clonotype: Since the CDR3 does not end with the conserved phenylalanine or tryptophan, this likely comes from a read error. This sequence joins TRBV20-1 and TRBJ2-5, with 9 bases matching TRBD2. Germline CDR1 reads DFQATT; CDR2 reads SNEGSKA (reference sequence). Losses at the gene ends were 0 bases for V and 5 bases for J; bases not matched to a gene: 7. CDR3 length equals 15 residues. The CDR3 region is CSARDGLAGPETQYS. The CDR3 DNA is TGCAGTGCTAGAGATGGGCTAGCGGGACCCGAGACCCAGTACTCC.

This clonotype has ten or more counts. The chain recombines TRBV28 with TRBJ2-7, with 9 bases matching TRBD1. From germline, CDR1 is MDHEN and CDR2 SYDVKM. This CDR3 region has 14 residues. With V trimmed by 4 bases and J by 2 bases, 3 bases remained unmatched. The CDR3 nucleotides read TGTGCCAGCAGTTCCCGGGACAGGGCCTACGAGCAGTACTTC. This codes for CASSSRDRAYEQYF. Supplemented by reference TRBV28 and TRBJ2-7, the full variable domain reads DVKVTQSSRYLVKRTGEKVFLECVQDMDHENMFWYRQDPGLGLRLIYFSYDVKMKEKGDIPEGYSVSREKKERFSLILESASTNQTSMYLCASSSRDRAYEQYFGPGTRLTVT.

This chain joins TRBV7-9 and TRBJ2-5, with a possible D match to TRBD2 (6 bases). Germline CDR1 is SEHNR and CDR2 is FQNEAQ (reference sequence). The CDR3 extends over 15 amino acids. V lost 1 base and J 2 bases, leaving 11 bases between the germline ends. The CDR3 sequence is CASSLVDGGQETQYF. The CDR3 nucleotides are TGTGCCAGCAGCTTAGTCGATGGGGGGCAAGAGACCCAGTACTTC.

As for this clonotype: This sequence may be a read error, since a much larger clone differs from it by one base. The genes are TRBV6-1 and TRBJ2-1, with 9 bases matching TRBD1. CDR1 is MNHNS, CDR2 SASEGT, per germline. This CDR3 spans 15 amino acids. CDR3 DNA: TGTGCCAGCAGTAATCCGGGACAGGGACTATTCGATCAGATCTTC. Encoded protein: CASSNPGQGLFDQIF.

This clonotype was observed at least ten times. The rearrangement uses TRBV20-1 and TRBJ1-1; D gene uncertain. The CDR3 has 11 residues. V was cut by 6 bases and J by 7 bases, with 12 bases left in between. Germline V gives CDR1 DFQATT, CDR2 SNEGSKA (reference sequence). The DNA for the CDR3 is TGCAGTGCCGTAGGCAGCCTTGAAGCTTTCTTT. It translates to CSAVGSLEAFF.